This TCR beta chain emerged from a study of CD8 T cells in ankylosing spondylitis. General study results and limits: Significant enrichment of disease-linked clones was reportedly seen in matched ankylosing spondylitis synovial fluid. Earlier work had already found some motif variants in reactive arthritis synovial fluid and blood. The study identified a TCR beta motif of under 10 highly homologous variants that appeared characteristic of ankylosing spondylitis blood.

One entry per CDR3 protein results from TCRdb running MiXCR on the 5' RACE reads. Of around 440,000 distinct CDR3 sequences listed, approximately 17% are singletons. The V and J ends lost 3 bases and 5 bases respectively, with 15 bases between them. The CDR3 extends over 15 amino acids. Germline loops: CDR1 MNHEY, CDR2 SMNVEV (reference sequence). This clonotype has only a few counts. Its target is not known. Sequenced sample: blood, either unsorted or a sorted T cell fraction (not recorded which). The gene calls are TRBV27 and TRBJ2-3, with D perhaps being TRBD1 or TRBD2 (5 bases each). The TCR was taken from a male donor with ankylosing spondylitis. The DNA of the CDR3 is TGTGCCAGCAGTTTCCTCCGGGGCTCGGGAGATACGCAGTATTTT. Translating it yields CASSFLRGSGDTQYF.